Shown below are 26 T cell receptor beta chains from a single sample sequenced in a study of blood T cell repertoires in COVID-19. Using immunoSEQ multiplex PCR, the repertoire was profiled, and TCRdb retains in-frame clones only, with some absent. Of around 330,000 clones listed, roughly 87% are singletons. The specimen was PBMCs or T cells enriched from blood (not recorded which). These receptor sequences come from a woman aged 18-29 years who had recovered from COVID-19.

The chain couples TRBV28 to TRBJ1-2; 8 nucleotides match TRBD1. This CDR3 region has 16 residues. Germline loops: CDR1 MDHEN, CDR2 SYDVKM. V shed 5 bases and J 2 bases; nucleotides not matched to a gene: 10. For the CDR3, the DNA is TGTGCCAGCAGTACACAATCAGGGGGCGCGAACTATGGCTACACCTTC. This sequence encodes CASSTQSGGANYGYTF.

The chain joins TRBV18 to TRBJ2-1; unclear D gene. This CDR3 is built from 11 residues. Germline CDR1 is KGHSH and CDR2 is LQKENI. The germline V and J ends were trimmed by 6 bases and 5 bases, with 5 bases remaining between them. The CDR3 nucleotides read TGTGCCAGCTCCGAGCACAATGAGCAGTTCTTC. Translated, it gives CASSEHNEQFF.

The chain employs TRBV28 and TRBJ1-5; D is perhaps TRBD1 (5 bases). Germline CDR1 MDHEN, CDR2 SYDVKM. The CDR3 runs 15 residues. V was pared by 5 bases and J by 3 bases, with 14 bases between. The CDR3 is CASSPPGLSNQPQHF. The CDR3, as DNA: TGTGCCAGCAGTCCTCCGGGACTCTCCAATCAGCCCCAGCATTTT.

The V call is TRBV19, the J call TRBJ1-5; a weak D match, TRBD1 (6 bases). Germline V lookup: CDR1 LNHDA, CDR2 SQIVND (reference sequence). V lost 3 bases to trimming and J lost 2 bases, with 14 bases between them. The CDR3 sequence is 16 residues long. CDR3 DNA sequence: TGTGCCAGTAGTATCAGTACAGGGAGTGGCAATCAGCCCCAGCATTTT. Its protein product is CASSISTGSGNQPQHF.

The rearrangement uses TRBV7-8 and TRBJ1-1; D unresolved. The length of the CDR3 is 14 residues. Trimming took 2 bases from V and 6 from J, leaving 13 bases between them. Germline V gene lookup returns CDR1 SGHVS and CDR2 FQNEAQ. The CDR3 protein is CASSLQAGGPEAFF. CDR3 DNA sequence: TGTGCCAGCAGCTTACAGGCAGGTGGGCCTGAAGCTTTCTTT.

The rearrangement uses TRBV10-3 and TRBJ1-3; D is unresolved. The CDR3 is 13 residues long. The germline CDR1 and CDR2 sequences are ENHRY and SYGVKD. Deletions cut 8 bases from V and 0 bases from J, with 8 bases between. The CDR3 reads CAIEGSSGNTIYF. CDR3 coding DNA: TGTGCCATCGAAGGGAGCTCTGGAAACACCATATATTTT.

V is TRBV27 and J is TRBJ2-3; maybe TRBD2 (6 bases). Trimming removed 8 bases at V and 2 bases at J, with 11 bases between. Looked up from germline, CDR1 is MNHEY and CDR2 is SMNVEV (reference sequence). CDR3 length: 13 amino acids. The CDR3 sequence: CASLATLTDTQYF. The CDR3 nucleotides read TGTGCCAGCCTAGCGACCCTCACAGATACGCAGTATTTT.

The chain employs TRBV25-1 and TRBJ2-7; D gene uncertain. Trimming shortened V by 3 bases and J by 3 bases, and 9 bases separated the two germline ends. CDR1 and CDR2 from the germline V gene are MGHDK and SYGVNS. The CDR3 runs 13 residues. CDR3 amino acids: CASSDGSGYEQYF. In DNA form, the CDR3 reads TGTGCCAGCAGTGATGGGTCGGGCTACGAGCAGTACTTC.

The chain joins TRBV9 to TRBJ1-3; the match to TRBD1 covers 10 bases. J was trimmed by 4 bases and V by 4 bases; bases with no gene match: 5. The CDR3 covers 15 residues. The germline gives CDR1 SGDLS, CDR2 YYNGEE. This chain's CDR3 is CASSSGTGEGNTIYF. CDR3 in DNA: TGTGCCAGCAGCTCCGGGACAGGGGAAGGAAACACCATATATTTT.

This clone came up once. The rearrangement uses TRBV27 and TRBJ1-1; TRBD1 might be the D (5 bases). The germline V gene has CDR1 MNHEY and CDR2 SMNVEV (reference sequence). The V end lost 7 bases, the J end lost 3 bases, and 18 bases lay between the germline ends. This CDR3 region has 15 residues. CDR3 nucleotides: TGTGCCAGCAAAGCCCACCATGGGGCCTACACTGAAGCTTTCTTT. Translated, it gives CASKAHHGAYTEAFF.

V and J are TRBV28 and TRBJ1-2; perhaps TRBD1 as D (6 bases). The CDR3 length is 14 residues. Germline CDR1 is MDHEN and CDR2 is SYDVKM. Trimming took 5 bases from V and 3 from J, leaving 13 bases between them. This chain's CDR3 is CASSGTGSYYGYTF. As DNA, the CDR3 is TGTGCCAGCAGTGGAACAGGGAGTTACTATGGCTACACCTTC.

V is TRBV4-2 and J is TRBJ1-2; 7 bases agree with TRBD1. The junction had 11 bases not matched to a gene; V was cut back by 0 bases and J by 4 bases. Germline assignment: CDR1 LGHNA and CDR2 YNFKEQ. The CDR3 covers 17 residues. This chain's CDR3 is CASSQDSGAGGTYGYTF. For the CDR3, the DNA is TGTGCCAGCAGCCAAGACTCGGGGGCAGGGGGAACCTATGGCTACACCTTC.

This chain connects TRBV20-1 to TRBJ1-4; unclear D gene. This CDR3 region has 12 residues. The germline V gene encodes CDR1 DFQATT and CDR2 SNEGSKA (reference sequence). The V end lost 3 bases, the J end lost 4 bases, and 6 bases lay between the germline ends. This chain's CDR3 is CSASLYNEKLFF. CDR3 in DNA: TGCAGTGCTAGTCTGTATAATGAAAAACTGTTTTTT.

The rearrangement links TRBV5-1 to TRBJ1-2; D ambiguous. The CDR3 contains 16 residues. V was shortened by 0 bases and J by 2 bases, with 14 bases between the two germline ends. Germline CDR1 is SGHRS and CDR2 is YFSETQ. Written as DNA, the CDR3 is TGCGCCAGCAGCTTGGATGGTACTGGGAGAAACTATGGCTACACCTTC. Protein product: CASSLDGTGRNYGYTF.

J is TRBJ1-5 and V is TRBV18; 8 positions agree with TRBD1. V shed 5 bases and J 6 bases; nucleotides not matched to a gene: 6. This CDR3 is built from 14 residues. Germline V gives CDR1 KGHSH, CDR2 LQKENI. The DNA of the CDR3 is TGTGCCAGCTCAGAACAGGGGGGGGGTCAGCCCCAGCATTTT. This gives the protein CASSEQGGGQPQHF.

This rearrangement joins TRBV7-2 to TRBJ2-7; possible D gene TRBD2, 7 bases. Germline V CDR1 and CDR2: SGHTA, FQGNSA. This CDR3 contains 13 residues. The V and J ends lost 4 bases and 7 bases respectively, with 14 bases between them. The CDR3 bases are TGTGCCAGCAGCTCCCGCCGGGGGGCTGAGCAGTACTTC. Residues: CASSSRRGAEQYF.

The CDR3 DNA reads as TGTGCCAGCAGCTTAGGGTGGGGACTAGCGGGAGAGCGCTCAGCCTACGAGCAGTACTTC. Translated: CASSLGWGLAGERSAYEQYF. This chain links TRBV7-8 with TRBJ2-7, with 14 bases matching TRBD2. Germline CDR1 is SGHVS and CDR2 is FQNEAQ. The V segment lost 1 base and the J segment 2 bases; nucleotides outside the gene matches: 13. This CDR3 contains 20 residues. Together with reference TRBV7-8 and TRBJ2-7, the CDR3 gives the full variable domain: GAGVSQSPRYKVAKRGQDVALRCDPISGHVSLFWYQQALGQGPEFLTYFQNEAQLDKSGLPSDRFFAERPEGSVSTLKIQRTQQEDSAVYLCASSLGWGLAGERSAYEQYFGPGTRLTVT.

The CDR3: CASSQDSGGLPPYEQYF. As DNA, the CDR3 is TGCGCCAGCAGCCAAGATTCGGGCGGGTTACCCCCCTACGAGCAGTACTTC. The V gene is TRBV4-3, the J gene TRBJ2-7, with D maybe TRBD2 (5 bases). Germline V gives CDR1 LGHNA, CDR2 YSLEER. CDR3 size: 17 residues. With 0 bases removed from V and 2 bases from J, the gap between germline ends came to 17 bases.

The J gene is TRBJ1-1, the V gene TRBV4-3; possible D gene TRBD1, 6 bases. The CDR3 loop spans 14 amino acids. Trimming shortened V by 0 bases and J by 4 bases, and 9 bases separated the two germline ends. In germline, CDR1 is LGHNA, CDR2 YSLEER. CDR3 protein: CASSQELGGTEAFF. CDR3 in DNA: TGCGCCAGCAGCCAAGAACTAGGGGGCACTGAAGCTTTCTTT.

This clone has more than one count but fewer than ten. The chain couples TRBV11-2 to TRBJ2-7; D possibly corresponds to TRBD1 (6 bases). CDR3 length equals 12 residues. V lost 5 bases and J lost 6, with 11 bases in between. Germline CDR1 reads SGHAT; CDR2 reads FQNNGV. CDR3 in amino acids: CASSQGQTEQYF. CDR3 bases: TGTGCCAGCAGCCAAGGACAGACCGAGCAGTACTTC.

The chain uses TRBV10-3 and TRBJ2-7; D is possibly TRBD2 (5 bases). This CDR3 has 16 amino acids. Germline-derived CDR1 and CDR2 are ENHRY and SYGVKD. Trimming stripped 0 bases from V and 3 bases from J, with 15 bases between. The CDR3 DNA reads TGTGCCATCAGTGAGTCGAGAGGGTTGGGCAGCTACGAGCAGTACTTC. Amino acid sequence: CAISESRGLGSYEQYF.

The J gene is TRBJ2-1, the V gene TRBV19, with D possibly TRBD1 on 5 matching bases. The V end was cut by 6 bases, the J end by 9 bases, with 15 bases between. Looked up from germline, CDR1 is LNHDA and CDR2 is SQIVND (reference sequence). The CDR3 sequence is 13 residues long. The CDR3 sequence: CASSPSGHGEQFF. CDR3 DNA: TGTGCCAGTAGCCCCTCCGGACATGGTGAGCAGTTCTTC. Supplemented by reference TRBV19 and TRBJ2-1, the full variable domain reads DGGITQSPKYLFRKEGQNVTLSCEQNLNHDAMYWYRQDPGQGLRLIYYSQIVNDFQKGDIAEGYSVSREKKESFPLTVTSAQKNPTAFYLCASSPSGHGEQFFGPGTRLTVL.

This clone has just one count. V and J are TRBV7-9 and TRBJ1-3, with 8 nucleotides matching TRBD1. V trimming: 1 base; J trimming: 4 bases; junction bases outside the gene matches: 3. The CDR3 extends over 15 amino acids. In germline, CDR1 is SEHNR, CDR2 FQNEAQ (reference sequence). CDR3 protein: CASSLVGTGGNTIYF. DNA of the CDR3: TGTGCCAGCAGCTTAGTTGGGACAGGAGGAAACACCATATATTTT.

CDR3 in DNA: TGCGCCAGCAGCTTGCCCCCGGGAAAGTACACTGAAGCTTTCTTT. Its translation: CASSLPPGKYTEAFF. The chain joins TRBV5-1 to TRBJ1-1; D remains ambiguous. This CDR3 is 15 amino acids long. Germline V gene lookup returns CDR1 SGHRS and CDR2 YFSETQ. V dropped 1 base and J dropped 3 bases, with 13 bases sitting between them. The complete variable domain, with remaining parts taken from reference TRBV5-1 and TRBJ1-1, reads KAGVTQTPRYLIKTRGQQVTLSCSPISGHRSVSWYQQTPGQGLQFLFEYFSETQRNKGNFPGRFSGRQFSNSRSEMNVSTLELGDSALYLCASSLPPGKYTEAFFGQGTRLTVV.

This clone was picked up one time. CDR3: CAISKNSGSTDTQYF. The DNA of the CDR3 is TGTGCCATCAGTAAAAATAGCGGGAGCACAGATACGCAGTATTTT. This chain connects TRBV10-3 to TRBJ2-3, with 7 bases fitting TRBD2. The germline gives CDR1 ENHRY, CDR2 SYGVKD. The ends lost 5 bases at V and 0 bases at J; junction bases unmatched: 5. This CDR3 has 15 residues.

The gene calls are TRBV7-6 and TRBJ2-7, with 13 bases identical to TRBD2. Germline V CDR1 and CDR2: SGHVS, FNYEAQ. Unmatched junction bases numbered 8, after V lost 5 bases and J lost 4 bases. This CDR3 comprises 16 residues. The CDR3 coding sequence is TGTGCCAGCAGCCCCCGGACTAGCGGGAGTTGGTACGAGCAGTACTTC. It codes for CASSPRTSGSWYEQYF.